This entry is about one T cell receptor (beta chain). Its target is unknown. The sample originates from a study of T cells in Graves' hyperthyroidism and ophthalmopathy. The CDR3 has 19 residues. Trimming left V 2 bases short and J 0 bases short, with 23 bases between. Diagnoses rested on clinical symptoms, serum thyroxine and TRAb, thyroid ultrasound and orbital computed tomography. PBMCs were sourced from more than 7.5 ml fresh peripheral blood. Study outcomes and limitations: The model foresaw ophthalmopathy a median roughly 6.3 months prior to onset. Stable hyperthyroidism and ophthalmopathy were separated using 13 V-J signatures.

Template material for amplifying TCR beta CDR3 regions consisted of RNA transcripts. TCR CDR3 underwent first-round RT-PCR with the HTBI primer set. One entry per CDR3 protein results from TCRdb running MiXCR on the multiplex PCR reads. The sample holds some 800,000 distinct CDR3 sequences, roughly 37% seen once. This chain connects TRBV12-3 or TRBV12-4 to TRBJ2-7; the D call may be TRBD1 or TRBD2 (5 bases each). The source is a man aged 18-30 years with Graves' hyperthyroidism. The sequenced sample was blood. Here the CDR3 reads CASSLSGLSIELGSYEQYF. The CDR3 nucleotides are TGTGCCAGCAGTTTATCGGGGCTTTCTATCGAGCTGGGCTCCTACGAGCAGTACTTC.